This T cell receptor (beta chain) was recovered during a study of Graves' ophthalmopathy and Graves' hyperthyroidism. CDR1 is SGHTA, CDR2 FQGNSA, per germline. The CDR3 is made up of 13 amino acids. The germline V and J ends were trimmed by 5 bases and 6 bases, with 13 bases remaining between them. Ophthalmopathy donors showed moderate-to-severe activity, CAS ≥3, NOSPECS ≥4 and a duration under 3 months. It was on clinical symptoms, serum thyroxine, TRAb, thyroid ultrasound and orbital computed tomography that diagnosis relied. For repertoire sequencing, the TCR beta CDR3 regions were amplified from RNA transcripts. The workflow started with a first-round RT-PCR run with HTBI primers and then moved on to a second-round multiplex PCR. Using its own MiXCR run on the multiplex PCR reads, TCRdb lists one record per CDR3 protein. The table records around 400,000 distinct CDR3 sequences, around 17% of them present only once.

This clonotype appeared many times. The sequence was collected from a woman between 18 and 29 years old with Graves' ophthalmopathy. Sequencing was carried out using peripheral blood. The chain is built from TRBV7-2 and TRBJ1-2; a weak D match, TRBD1 (5 bases). CDR3 residues: CASSPGQNNGYTF. The CDR3 region has the DNA TGTGCCAGCAGCCCCGGACAAAACAATGGCTACACCTTC. Full variable domain (remainder filled in from reference TRBV7-2 and TRBJ1-2): GAGVSQSPSNKVTEKGKDVELRCDPISGHTALYWYRQSLGQGLEFLIYFQGNSAPDKSGLPSDRFSAERTGGSVSTLTIQRTQQEDSAVYLCASSPGQNNGYTFGSGTRLTVV.